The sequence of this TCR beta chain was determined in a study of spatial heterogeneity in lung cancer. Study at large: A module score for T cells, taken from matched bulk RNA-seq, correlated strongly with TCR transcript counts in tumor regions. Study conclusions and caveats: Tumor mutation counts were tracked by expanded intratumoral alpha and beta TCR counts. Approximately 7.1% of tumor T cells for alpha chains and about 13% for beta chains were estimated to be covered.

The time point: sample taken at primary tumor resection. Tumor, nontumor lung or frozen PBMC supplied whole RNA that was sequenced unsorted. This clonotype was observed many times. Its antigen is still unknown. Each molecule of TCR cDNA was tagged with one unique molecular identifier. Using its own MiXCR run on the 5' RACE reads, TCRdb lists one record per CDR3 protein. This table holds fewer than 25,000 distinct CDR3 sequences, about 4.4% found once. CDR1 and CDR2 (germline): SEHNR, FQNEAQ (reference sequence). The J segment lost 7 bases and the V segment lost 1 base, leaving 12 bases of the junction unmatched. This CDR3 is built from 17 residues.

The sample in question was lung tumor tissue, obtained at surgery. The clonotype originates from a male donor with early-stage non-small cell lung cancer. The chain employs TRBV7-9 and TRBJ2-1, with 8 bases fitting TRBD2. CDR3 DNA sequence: TGTGCCAGCAGCTTAGTAACGGTCCTAGCGGGTGAGAATGAGCAGTTCTTC. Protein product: CASSLVTVLAGENEQFF. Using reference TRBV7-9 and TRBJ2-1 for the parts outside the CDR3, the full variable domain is DTGVSQNPRHKITKRGQNVTFRCDPISEHNRLYWYRQTLGQGPEFLTYFQNEAQLEKSRLLSDRFSAERPKGSFSTLEIQRTEQGDSAMYLCASSLVTVLAGENEQFFGPGTRLTVL.